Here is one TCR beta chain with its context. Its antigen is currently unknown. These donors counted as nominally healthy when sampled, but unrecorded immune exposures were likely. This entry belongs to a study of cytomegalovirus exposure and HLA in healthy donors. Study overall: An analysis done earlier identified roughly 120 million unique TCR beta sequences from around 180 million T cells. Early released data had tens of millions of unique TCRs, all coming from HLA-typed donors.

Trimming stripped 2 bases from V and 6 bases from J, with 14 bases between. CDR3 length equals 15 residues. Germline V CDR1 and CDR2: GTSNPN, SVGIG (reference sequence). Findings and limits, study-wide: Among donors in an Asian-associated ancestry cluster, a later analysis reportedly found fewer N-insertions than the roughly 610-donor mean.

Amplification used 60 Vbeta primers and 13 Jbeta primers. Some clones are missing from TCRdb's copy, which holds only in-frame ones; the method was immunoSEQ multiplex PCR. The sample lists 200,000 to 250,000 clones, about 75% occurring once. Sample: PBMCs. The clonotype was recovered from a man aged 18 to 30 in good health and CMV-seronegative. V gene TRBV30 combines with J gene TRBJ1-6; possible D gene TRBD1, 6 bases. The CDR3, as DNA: TGTGCCTGGAGTCTCTCCCGGACAGCTAATTCACCCCTCCACTTT. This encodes CAWSLSRTANSPLHF.